This T cell receptor (beta chain) emerged from a study of T cell changes during pregnancy in multiple sclerosis. Data came from immunoSEQ multiplex PCR; TCRdb stores just in-frame clones and leaves some out. The sample contains approximately 68,000 clones, about 89% of which appear only once. Sequenced here: peripheral blood, sampled in the second trimester of pregnancy. The receptor was derived from a female donor with multiple sclerosis, enrolled in a pregnancy study.

CDR3 region: CASSPINRRRSHQPYEQYF. The CDR3 DNA reads as TGTGCCAGCAGCCCAATTAATAGGCGGCGCTCCCACCAACCGTACGAGCAGTACTTC. The chain links TRBV11-2 to TRBJ2-7; D uncertain. Germline CDR1 SGHAT, CDR2 FQNNGV. Trimming removed 5 bases at V and 4 bases at J, with 30 bases between. The CDR3 extends over 19 amino acids.